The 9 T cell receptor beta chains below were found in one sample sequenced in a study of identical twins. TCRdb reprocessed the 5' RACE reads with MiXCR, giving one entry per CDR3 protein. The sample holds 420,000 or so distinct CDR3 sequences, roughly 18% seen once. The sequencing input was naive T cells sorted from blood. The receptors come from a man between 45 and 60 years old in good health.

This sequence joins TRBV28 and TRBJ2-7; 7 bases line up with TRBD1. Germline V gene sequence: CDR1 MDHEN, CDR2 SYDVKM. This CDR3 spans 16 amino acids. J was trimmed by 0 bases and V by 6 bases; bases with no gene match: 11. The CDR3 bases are TGTGCCAGCAGACTAACCGGACAGGAGTTCTCCTACGAGCAGTACTTC. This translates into CASRLTGQEFSYEQYF.

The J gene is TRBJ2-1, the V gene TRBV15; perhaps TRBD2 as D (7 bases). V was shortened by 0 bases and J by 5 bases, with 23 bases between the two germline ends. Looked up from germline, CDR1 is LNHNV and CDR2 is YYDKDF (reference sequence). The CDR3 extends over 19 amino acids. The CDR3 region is CATSRDPAAAAGADNEQFF. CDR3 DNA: TGTGCCACCAGCAGAGATCCCGCGGCGGCCGCGGGGGCAGACAATGAGCAGTTCTTC. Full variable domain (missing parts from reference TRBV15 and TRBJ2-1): DAMVIQNPRYQVTQFGKPVTLSCSQTLNHNVMYWYQQKSSQAPKLLFHYYDKDFNNEADTPDNFQSRRPNTSFCFLDIRSPGLGDTAMYLCATSRDPAAAAGADNEQFFGPGTRLTVL.

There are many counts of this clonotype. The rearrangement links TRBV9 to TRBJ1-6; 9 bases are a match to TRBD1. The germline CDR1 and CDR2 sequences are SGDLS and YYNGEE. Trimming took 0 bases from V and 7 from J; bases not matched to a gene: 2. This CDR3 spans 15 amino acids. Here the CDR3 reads CASSVDGQGNSPLHF. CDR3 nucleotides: TGTGCCAGCAGCGTAGATGGACAGGGGAATTCACCCCTCCACTTT.

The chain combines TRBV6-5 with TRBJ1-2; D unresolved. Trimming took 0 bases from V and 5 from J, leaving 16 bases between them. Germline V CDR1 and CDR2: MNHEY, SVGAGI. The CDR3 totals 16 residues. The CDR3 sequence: CASSYSGEGSVYGYTF. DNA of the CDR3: TGTGCCAGCAGTTACTCCGGGGAGGGCAGTGTGTATGGCTACACCTTC.

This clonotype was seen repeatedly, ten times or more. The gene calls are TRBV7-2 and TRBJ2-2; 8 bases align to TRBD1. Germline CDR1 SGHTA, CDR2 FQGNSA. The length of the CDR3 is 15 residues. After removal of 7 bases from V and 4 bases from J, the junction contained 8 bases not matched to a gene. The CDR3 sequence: CASTIGTGGTGELFF. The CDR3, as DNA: TGTGCCAGCACCATAGGTACAGGGGGCACCGGGGAGCTGTTTTTT.

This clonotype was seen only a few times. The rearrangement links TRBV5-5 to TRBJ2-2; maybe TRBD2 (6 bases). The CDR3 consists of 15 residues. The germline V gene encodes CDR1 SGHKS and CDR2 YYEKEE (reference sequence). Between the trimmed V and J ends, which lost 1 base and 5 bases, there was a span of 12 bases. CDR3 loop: CASSLLQGGTGELFF. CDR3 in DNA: TGTGCCAGCAGCTTGCTGCAGGGAGGAACCGGGGAGCTGTTTTTT.

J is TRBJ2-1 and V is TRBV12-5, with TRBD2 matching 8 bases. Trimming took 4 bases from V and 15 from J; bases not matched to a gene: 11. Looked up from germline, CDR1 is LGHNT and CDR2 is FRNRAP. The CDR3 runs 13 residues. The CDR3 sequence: CASGWGRAGGPFF. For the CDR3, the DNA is TGTGCTAGTGGTTGGGGTCGGGCGGGAGGCCCGTTCTTC.

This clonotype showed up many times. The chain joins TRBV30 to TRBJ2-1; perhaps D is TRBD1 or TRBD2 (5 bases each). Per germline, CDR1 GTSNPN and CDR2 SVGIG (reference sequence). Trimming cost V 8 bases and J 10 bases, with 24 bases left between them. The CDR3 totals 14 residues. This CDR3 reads CAGTGTPLDMEQFF. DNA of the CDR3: TGTGCCGGGACCGGGACCCCCCTCGATATGGAGCAGTTCTTC.

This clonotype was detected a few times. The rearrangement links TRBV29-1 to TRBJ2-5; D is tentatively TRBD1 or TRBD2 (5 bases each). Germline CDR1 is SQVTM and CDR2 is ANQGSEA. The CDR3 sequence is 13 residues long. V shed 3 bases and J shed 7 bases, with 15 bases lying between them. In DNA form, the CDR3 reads TGCAGCGTTGATCCAGGATTTGGGGGGACCCAGTACTTC. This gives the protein CSVDPGFGGTQYF.